This T cell receptor (beta chain) is drawn from a study of T cells in Graves' hyperthyroidism and ophthalmopathy. The table lists this clonotype with many counts. This CDR3 contains 12 residues. Germline values: CDR1 SGHVS, CDR2 FQNEAQ. The V and J ends lost 8 bases and 8 bases, in that order; junction bases with no gene match: 7. RNA transcripts gave rise to amplified TCR beta CDR3 regions. RT-PCR in the first round (using the HTBI primer set) targeted the TCR CDR3. In TCRdb, the multiplex PCR reads were re-called with MiXCR into one record per CDR3 protein. The profile shows 200,000 to 250,000 distinct CDR3 sequences, about 15% of them singletons.

The chain employs TRBV7-8 and TRBJ1-2; 8 bases map to TRBD1. The receptor comes from a man aged 50 to 60 with Graves' hyperthyroidism. Sequenced sample: blood. CDR3 in DNA: TGTGCCAGCGGCCCCCGGGACAGGGGCTACACCTTC. Translated: CASGPRDRGYTF.